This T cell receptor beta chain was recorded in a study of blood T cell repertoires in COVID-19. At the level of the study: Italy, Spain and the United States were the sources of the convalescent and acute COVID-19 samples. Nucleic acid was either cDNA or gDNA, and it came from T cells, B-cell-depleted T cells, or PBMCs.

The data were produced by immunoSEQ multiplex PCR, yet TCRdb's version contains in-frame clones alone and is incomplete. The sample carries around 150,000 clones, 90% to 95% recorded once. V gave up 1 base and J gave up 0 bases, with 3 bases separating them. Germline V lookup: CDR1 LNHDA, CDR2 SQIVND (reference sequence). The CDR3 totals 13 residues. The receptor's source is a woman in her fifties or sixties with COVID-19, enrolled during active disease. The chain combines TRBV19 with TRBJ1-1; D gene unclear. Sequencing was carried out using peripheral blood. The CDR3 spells CASSIVMNTEAFF. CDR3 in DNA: TGTGCCAGTAGTATAGTAATGAACACTGAAGCTTTCTTT.